This T cell receptor beta chain originates from a study of T cells in women clearing cervical HPV infection. Overall study: Case blood drawn at lesion detection; control blood after infection cleared. For cases, blood was sampled a median approximately 150 days after lesion detection, interquartile range about 80 to 220 days.

Germline values: CDR1 MRHNA, CDR2 SNTAGT. This CDR3 spans 15 amino acids. Study findings and constraints: A classifier using richness and V gene abundances reached an AUC of about 0.83.

Comments on this clone: What it binds is unknown. The read comes to an end 3 residues before the CDR3 does, leaving the germline J gene to fill in the end.

The assay was immunoSEQ multiplex PCR, and TCRdb's table has in-frame clones only and misses some. This repertoire includes approximately 33,000 clones. The TCR was taken from a woman between 18 and 70 years old with a cervical HPV16 infection that either progressed to CIN3+ or cleared (not recorded which). The sample taken for sequencing was blood buffy coat. The chain recombines TRBV6-4 with TRBJ2-2; D gene unclear. The CDR3 DNA, read in part, is TGTGCCAGCAGTGACTCGATGCCGAATAACTCACCG. This codes for CASSDSMPNNSP. The full CDR3 protein reads CASSDSMPNNSPLFF.